This TCR beta chain appears in the sequencing data of a study of T cell changes during pregnancy in multiple sclerosis. Libraries were prepared by immunoSEQ multiplex PCR; TCRdb keeps only in-frame clonotypes and omits some of them. The data hold tens of thousands of clones, with less than 95% observed a single time. J lost 0 bases, V lost 0 bases, and 12 bases had no gene match. Germline V lookup: CDR1 SGHVS, CDR2 FNYEAQ. CDR3 length: 20 residues. Sequencing used CD4+ T cells from peripheral blood mononuclear cells, obtained in the third trimester of pregnancy. The clonotype was recovered from a female donor with multiple sclerosis, enrolled in a pregnancy study. This sequence joins TRBV7-6 and TRBJ2-2; 8 nucleotides match TRBD2. CDR3 nucleotide sequence: TGTGCCAGCAGCTTAGCAGATTCCCTAACTAGCGGAGCGAACACCGGGGAGCTGTTTTTT. Protein: CASSLADSLTSGANTGELFF.